What follows is one T cell receptor beta chain and its context. Its antigen remains unidentified. This entry is derived from a study of OX40 agonist ivuxolimab in advanced cancers. The wider study: Dose-escalation subjects each had hepatocellular carcinoma, melanoma, renal cell or head and neck cancer. General study points: What antigens the expanded peripheral T cells recognized was never established.

Some clones are missing from TCRdb's copy, which holds only in-frame ones; the method was immunoSEQ multiplex PCR. The sample contains 60,000 to 75,000 clones, about 89% of which appear only once. The CDR3 sequence is 16 residues long. Germline CDR1 reads PRHDT; CDR2 reads FYEKMQ (reference sequence). J lost 2 bases, V lost 2 bases, and 7 bases had no gene match. Blood sampling took place at baseline, cycle 4 day 1, and cycle 7 day 1. Material: CD4+ or CD8+ T cells sorted from blood, obtained in a trial of the OX40 agonist ivuxolimab. The rearrangement links TRBV13 to TRBJ2-3; 7 nucleotides agree with TRBD2. The source of this sequence is an adult with an advanced solid tumor such as melanoma, head and neck, liver or kidney cancer. CDR3 nucleotides: TGTGCCAGCAGCTTAAAAGTAGCGGGTAACACAGATACGCAGTATTTT. Its translation is CASSLKVAGNTDTQYF. Using reference TRBV13 and TRBJ2-3 for the parts outside the CDR3, the full variable domain is AAGVIQSPRHLIKEKRETATLKCYPIPRHDTVYWYQQGPGQDPQFLISFYEKMQSDKGSIPDRFSAQQFSDYHSELNMSSLELGDSALYFCASSLKVAGNTDTQYFGPGTRLTVL.